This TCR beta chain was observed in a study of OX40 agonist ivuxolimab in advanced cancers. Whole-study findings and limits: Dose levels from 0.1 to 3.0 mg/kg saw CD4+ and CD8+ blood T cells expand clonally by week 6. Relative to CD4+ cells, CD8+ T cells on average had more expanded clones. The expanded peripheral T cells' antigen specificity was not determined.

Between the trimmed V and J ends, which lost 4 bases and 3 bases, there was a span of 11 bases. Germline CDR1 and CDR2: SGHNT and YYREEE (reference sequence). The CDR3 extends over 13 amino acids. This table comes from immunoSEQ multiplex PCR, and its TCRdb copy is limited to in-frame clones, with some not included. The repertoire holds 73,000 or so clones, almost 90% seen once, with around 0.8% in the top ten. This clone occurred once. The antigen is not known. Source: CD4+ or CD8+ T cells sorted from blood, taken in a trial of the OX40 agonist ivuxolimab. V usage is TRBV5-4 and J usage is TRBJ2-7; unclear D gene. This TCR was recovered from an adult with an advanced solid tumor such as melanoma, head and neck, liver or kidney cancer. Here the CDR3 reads CASSQQDGYEQYF. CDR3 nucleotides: TGTGCCAGCAGCCAACAAGACGGCTACGAGCAGTACTTC.